Listed below are T cell receptor beta chains from one sample, sequenced in a study of blood T cell repertoires in COVID-19. The data were produced by immunoSEQ multiplex PCR, yet TCRdb's version contains in-frame clones alone and is incomplete. The sample shows roughly 150,000 clones, roughly 84% of them seen only once. What was sequenced was PBMCs or T cells enriched from blood (not recorded which). All receptors derive from a man aged 50 to 59 in a cohort exposed to, infected with or recovered from COVID-19 (not recorded which). Both conserved end residues are part of each CDR3. A D gene is named only where the DNA matches it firmly. Some rows have no size entry. The others give once, few or many, or a class for an expanded clone.

size	J	V	D	CDR3	DNA
NA	TRBJ2-7	TRBV28	TRBD1	CASTPGTGVSYEQYF	TGTGCCAGCACCCCCGGGACAGGGGTCTCCTACGAGCAGTACTTC
NA	TRBJ2-7	TRBV29-1	NA	CSAVPRDTDEQYF	TGCAGCGCCGTACCACGGGACACAGACGAGCAGTACTTC
NA	TRBJ2-7	TRBV14	NA	CASSPELSGSYEQYF	TGTGCCAGCAGCCCTGAATTGAGCGGTTCCTACGAGCAGTACTTC
NA	TRBJ2-1	TRBV27	NA	CASSPLGGGRGNEQFF	TGTGCCAGCAGTCCCCTTGGAGGCGGCCGTGGGAATGAGCAGTTCTTC
NA	TRBJ1-2	TRBV28	NA	CASSQGNRESEGYTF	TGTGCCAGCAGCCAGGGTAACAGGGAATCGGAGGGCTACACCTTC
NA	TRBJ2-5	TRBV11-1	TRBD2	CASSFLEAGAQETQYF	TGTGCCAGCAGCTTCCTAGAAGCGGGAGCCCAAGAGACCCAGTACTTC
NA	TRBJ2-3	TRBV5-1	TRBD2	CASSFQREISDTQYF	TGCGCCAGCAGCTTCCAGCGGGAGATTTCAGATACGCAGTATTTT
NA	TRBJ2-5	TRBV7-2	TRBD2	CASSLAGGPEETQYF	TGTGCCAGCAGCTTGGCGGGGGGGCCGGAAGAGACCCAGTACTTC
NA	TRBJ1-2	TRBV19	NA	CASSPDRGNYGYTF	TGTGCCAGTAGCCCGGACAGAGGGAACTATGGCTACACCTTC
once	TRBJ2-1	TRBV11-1	TRBD1	CASVGQGSPNEQFF	TGTGCCAGCGTGGGACAGGGGTCCCCTAATGAGCAGTTCTTC
NA	TRBJ2-2	TRBV25-1	NA	CASSESNTGELFF	TGTGCCAGCAGTGAATCAAACACCGGGGAGCTGTTTTTT
NA	TRBJ1-4	TRBV5-1	NA	CASSLPDRNEKLFF	TGCGCCAGCAGCCTACCAGACAGAAACGAAAAACTGTTTTTT
once	TRBJ2-5	TRBV3-1/TRBV3-2	TRBD1	CASESRGQETQYF	TGTGCCAGCGAATCCAGGGGGCAAGAGACCCAGTACTTC
NA	TRBJ1-2	TRBV18	TRBD1	CASSQQGVTEYGYTF	TGTGCCAGCTCACAGCAGGGGGTGACAGAATATGGCTACACCTTC
NA	TRBJ1-2	TRBV3-1/TRBV3-2	NA	CASSQGSLERGYTF	TGTGCCAGCAGCCAAGGCAGTTTAGAGAGGGGCTACACCTTC
NA	TRBJ1-5	TRBV5-5	TRBD1	CASSGTGFNQPQHF	TGTGCCAGCAGCGGGACAGGGTTTAATCAGCCCCAGCATTTT
NA	TRBJ2-1	TRBV6-5	TRBD2	CASSRGGYNEQFF	TGTGCCAGCAGCCGGGGGGGATACAATGAGCAGTTCTTC
NA	TRBJ1-1	TRBV9	NA	CASSVGGRRGGTEAFF	TGTGCCAGCAGCGTAGGAGGAAGGCGGGGAGGCACTGAAGCTTTCTTT
NA	TRBJ1-4	TRBV7-8	TRBD1	CASSLGDSFEKLFF	TGTGCCAGCAGCTTAGGGGACAGTTTCGAAAAACTGTTTTTT
NA	TRBJ1-6	TRBV28	NA	CASSPTAYSYNSPLHF	TGTGCCAGCAGTCCTACAGCTTACTCCTATAATTCACCCCTCCACTTT
NA	TRBJ2-7	TRBV14	TRBD2	CASSPGVAGGSEQYF	TGTGCCAGCAGCCCTGGGGTAGCGGGAGGTAGCGAGCAGTACTTC
NA	TRBJ1-6	TRBV21-1	NA	CASSKGDRTSPLHF	TGTGCCAGCAGCAAAGGGGACAGGACCTCACCCCTCCACTTT
many	TRBJ1-6	TRBV10-3	TRBD1	CAIHATGGVDNSPLHF	TGTGCCATCCACGCGACAGGGGGCGTAGATAATTCACCCCTCCACTTT
NA	TRBJ1-2	TRBV6-2/TRBV6-3	NA	CASSANEAGRSYGYTF	TGTGCCAGCAGTGCAAACGAGGCAGGGCGAAGCTATGGCTACACCTTC
NA	TRBJ1-2	TRBV6-5	NA	CASSYLSHSWGYTF	TGTGCCAGCAGTTACCTGTCTCACAGCTGGGGCTACACCTTC
NA	TRBJ1-1	TRBV5-1	TRBD1	CASSLPRQGSATEAFF	TGCGCCAGCAGCTTACCTCGACAGGGCTCGGCCACTGAAGCTTTCTTT
NA	TRBJ2-7	TRBV24-1	NA	CATSDFRGQYF	TGTGCCACCAGTGATTTCCGGGGGCAGTACTTC
few	TRBJ1-5	TRBV28	TRBD1	CASSYRDRGGNQPQHF	TGTGCCAGCAGTTACCGGGACAGGGGAGGCAATCAGCCCCAGCATTTT
few	TRBJ2-3	TRBV10-3	NA	CAISDPRTSTDTQYF	TGTGCCATCAGTGACCCGAGGACTAGCACAGATACGCAGTATTTT
NA	TRBJ1-2	TRBV2	NA	CASSGGTVYGYTF	TGTGCCAGCAGCGGAGGAACGGTATATGGCTACACCTTC
NA	TRBJ1-5	TRBV30	TRBD1	CAWSVGDSRNQPQHF	TGTGCCTGGAGTGTGGGGGACAGTCGGAATCAGCCCCAGCATTTT
NA	TRBJ1-5	TRBV2	TRBD1	CASSDRATGQPQHF	TGTGCCAGCAGCGACAGGGCCACGGGTCAGCCCCAGCATTTT
few	TRBJ2-7	TRBV9	TRBD1	CASSVLGTGYNEQYF	TGTGCCAGCAGCGTACTTGGGACAGGGTACAACGAGCAGTACTTC
NA	TRBJ1-5	TRBV6-2/TRBV6-3	NA	CASSPMGRGNNQPQHF	TGTGCCAGCAGCCCCATGGGCAGGGGAAACAATCAGCCCCAGCATTTT
NA	TRBJ2-5	TRBV7-2	TRBD1	CASSGWTGVQETQYF	TGTGCCAGCAGCGGCTGGACAGGGGTCCAAGAGACCCAGTACTTC